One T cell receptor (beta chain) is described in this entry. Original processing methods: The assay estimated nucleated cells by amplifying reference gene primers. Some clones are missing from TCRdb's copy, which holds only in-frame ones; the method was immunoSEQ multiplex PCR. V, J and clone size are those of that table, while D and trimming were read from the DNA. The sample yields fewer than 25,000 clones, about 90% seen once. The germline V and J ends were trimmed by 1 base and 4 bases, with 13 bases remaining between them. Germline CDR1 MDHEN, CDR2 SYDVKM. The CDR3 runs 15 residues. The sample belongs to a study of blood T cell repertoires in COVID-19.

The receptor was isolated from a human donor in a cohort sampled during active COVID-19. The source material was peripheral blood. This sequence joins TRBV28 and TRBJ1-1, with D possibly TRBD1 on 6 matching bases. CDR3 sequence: CASSLFLSGATEAFF. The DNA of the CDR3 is TGTGCCAGCAGTTTATTTCTCTCAGGGGCCACTGAAGCTTTCTTT.